This T cell receptor (beta chain) derives from a study of blood T cell repertoires in COVID-19. Study in general: Collection of acute and convalescent COVID-19 samples took place in the United States, Italy and Spain.

Under the authors' procedure: Cell counts per sample came from amplifying reference gene primers. Clones were read by immunoSEQ multiplex PCR, and TCRdb kept only the in-frame ones, dropping some. Clone size and the V and J calls come from that table; the DNA yielded D and trimming. Counted here are some 74,000 clones, 65% to 85% occurring once; the ten biggest clones make up roughly a tenth. Trimming shortened V by 4 bases and J by 3 bases, and 10 bases separated the two germline ends. Germline-derived CDR1 and CDR2 are SGHDN and FVKESK. The CDR3 has 14 residues. Material: peripheral blood. The chain couples TRBV14 to TRBJ1-3; D is unclear. This clonotype originated in a woman in her forties or fifties with acute or convalescent COVID-19. The CDR3 sequence: CASSPQRGGNTIYF. As DNA, the CDR3 is TGTGCCAGCAGCCCGCAACGGGGTGGAAACACCATATATTTT.